What follows is one T cell receptor (beta chain) and its context. This specimen comes from a study of radiotherapy plus CTLA-4 blockade in lung cancer. On the study more broadly: Of all patients, around 20% responded objectively and about 30% showed disease control.

V lost 3 bases to trimming and J lost 0 bases, with 12 bases between them. Germline V CDR1 and CDR2: SGHKS, YYEKEE (reference sequence). The CDR3 spans 15 residues. Produced via immunoSEQ multiplex PCR; TCRdb's table is partial and in-frame only. The table has about 40,000 clones, 79% seen once; the top ten hold more than 20%. The receptor's source is a human donor with non-small cell lung cancer that progressed on radiotherapy plus ipilimumab. V is TRBV5-5 and J is TRBJ1-1; possibly TRBD1 for D (5 bases). This specimen was peripheral blood, taken from a patient treated with radiotherapy plus ipilimumab. The CDR3 region is CASSWGEIMNTEAFF. Written as DNA, the CDR3 is TGTGCCAGCAGCTGGGGGGAGATCATGAACACTGAAGCTTTCTTT.